The 26 T cell receptor beta chains given below trace back to one sample, sequenced in a study of blood T cells in healthy people across ages. A second PCR, run for about 7 to 11 cycles, used a sample-barcoded 5' primer plus a J-beta primer mix. TCRdb redid the calling of the 5' RACE reads with MiXCR, one entry per CDR3 protein. The table records about 1.5 million distinct CDR3 sequences, approximately 43% of them present only once. What was sequenced was blood. The receptors stem from a woman between 18 and 29 years old in good health.

This clonotype has more than one count but fewer than ten. The chain joins TRBV7-8 to TRBJ1-2; 7 nucleotides align to TRBD1. Germline V gene lookup returns CDR1 SGHVS and CDR2 FQNEAQ. CDR3 size: 13 residues. Trimming took 5 bases from V and 8 from J; bases not matched to a gene: 8. CDR3 in DNA: TGTGCCAGCAGCCCCGACAGGGCGAGAGGCTACACCTTC. It specifies CASSPDRARGYTF.

The CDR3 is CASSGGTDWGLFF. CDR3 coding DNA: TGTGCCAGCAGTGGCGGGACCGATTGGGGGTTGTTCTTC. The chain joins TRBV7-2 to TRBJ2-1; possibly TRBD2 for D (6 bases). The V and J ends lost 6 bases and 15 bases respectively, with 21 bases between them. The CDR3 spans 13 residues. Germline CDR1 and CDR2: SGHTA and FQGNSA. Using reference TRBV7-2 and TRBJ2-1 for the parts outside the CDR3, the full variable domain is GAGVSQSPSNKVTEKGKDVELRCDPISGHTALYWYRQSLGQGLEFLIYFQGNSAPDKSGLPSDRFSAERTGGSVSTLTIQRTQQEDSAVYLCASSGGTDWGLFFGPGTRLTVL.

The sample holds a few counts of this clonotype. The genes are TRBV24-1 and TRBJ2-1; maybe TRBD2 (5 bases). The CDR3 loop spans 13 amino acids. Per the germline V gene, CDR1 is KGHDR and CDR2 is SFDVKD. V was cut by 7 bases and J by 4 bases, with 10 bases left in between. The CDR3 bases are TGTGCCACCAGCGGACTGAATTACAATGAGCAGTTCTTC. Amino acids: CATSGLNYNEQFF.

This clonotype appeared a few times. This chain connects TRBV5-1 to TRBJ2-3; TRBD1 or TRBD2 may be the D gene (5 bases each). The CDR3 is 18 residues long. Germline values: CDR1 SGHRS, CDR2 YFSETQ. Trimming removed 5 bases at V and 2 bases at J, with 24 bases between. The CDR3 nucleotides read TGCGCCAGCAGTTGGGGGTGGAGGACCCACAACACCACAGATACGCAGTATTTT. Translating it yields CASSWGWRTHNTTDTQYF.

The chain uses TRBV4-2 and TRBJ2-5; D is unclear. The CDR3 sequence is 15 residues long. In germline, CDR1 is LGHNA, CDR2 YNFKEQ. V lost 5 bases and J lost 2, with 15 bases in between. In DNA form, the CDR3 reads TGTGCCAGCAGCGGACCTTCGACAATACAAGAGACCCAGTACTTC. Translating gives CASSGPSTIQETQYF.

As regards this clonotype: Compared with germline, one end of the junction differs, possibly owing to a read error. V and J are TRBV6-5 and TRBJ2-7, with 8 bases aligning to TRBD1. Germline V lookup: CDR1 MNHEY, CDR2 SVGAGI. This CDR3 region has 14 residues. CDR3 DNA: TGTGCCGGCAGTGGGGACAGGTCCTCCTACGAGCAGTACTTC. Its translation: CAGSGDRSSYEQYF.

The CDR3 sequence: CSAGSSYNEQFF. For the CDR3, the DNA is TGCAGTGCTGGGTCCTCCTACAATGAGCAGTTCTTC. V is TRBV20-1 and J is TRBJ2-1; D is unresolved. The germline V and J ends were trimmed by 5 bases and 0 bases, with 5 bases remaining between them. The CDR3 runs to 12 residues. Germline V gene data show CDR1 as DFQATT and CDR2 as SNEGSKA (reference sequence).

As regards this clonotype: A read error is possible here, since a much larger clone lies one base away. The chain couples TRBV28 to TRBJ2-4; 7 nucleotides line up with TRBD1. The J call is in doubt because the DNA end fits TRBJ2-7 better. This CDR3 spans 13 amino acids. Germline CDR1 is MDHEN and CDR2 is SYDVKM. This chain's CDR3 is CASSTTGVHEQYF. In nucleotides, the CDR3 is TGTGCCAGCAGTACAACAGGGGTCCACGAGCAGTACTTC.

The sample holds many counts of this clonotype. The J gene is TRBJ2-5, the V gene TRBV5-6; the match to TRBD1 covers 7 bases. The CDR3 runs to 13 residues. Per the germline V gene, CDR1 is SGHDT and CDR2 is YYEEEE. V lost 4 bases to trimming and J lost 5 bases; unmatched junction nucleotides: 5. CDR3 DNA sequence: TGTGCCAGCAGCCCAACAGGGGTCGAGACCCAGTACTTC. This translates into CASSPTGVETQYF.

The chain links TRBV6-5 to TRBJ2-1, with D possibly being TRBD1 or TRBD2 (5 bases each). The CDR3 loop spans 17 amino acids. Trimming left V 4 bases short and J 4 bases short, with 20 bases between. The germline gives CDR1 MNHEY, CDR2 SVGAGI. CDR3 loop: CASSSSGASRPYNEQFF. CDR3 DNA: TGTGCCAGCAGTTCCTCCGGGGCATCGAGACCTTACAATGAGCAGTTCTTC.

This clonotype was seen more than once but under ten times. The chain couples TRBV3-1 to TRBJ2-1; TRBD1 agrees at 8 bases. V lost 3 bases to trimming and J lost 6 bases; unmatched junction nucleotides: 7. Germline CDR1 is LGHDT and CDR2 is YNNKEL (reference sequence). The CDR3 loop spans 15 amino acids. The CDR3 protein is CASSHPRTGINEQFF. The CDR3 bases are TGTGCCAGCAGCCATCCCAGGACAGGGATCAATGAGCAGTTCTTC.

The J gene is TRBJ2-3, the V gene TRBV14, with a possible D match to TRBD1 (5 bases). Germline V gene lookup returns CDR1 SGHDN and CDR2 FVKESK. The CDR3 is 13 amino acids. The ends were cut back, 3 bases at V and 4 bases at J, with 8 bases in the middle. CDR3 residues: CASSQRQPDTQYF. The CDR3 DNA reads TGTGCCAGCAGCCAGCGACAGCCAGATACGCAGTATTTT.

This clonotype appeared a few times. This chain joins TRBV7-9 and TRBJ2-7; 10 nucleotides match TRBD2. Losses at the gene ends were 6 bases for V and 3 bases for J; bases not matched to a gene: 8. Germline-derived CDR1 and CDR2 are SEHNR and FQNEAQ (reference sequence). The CDR3 has 15 residues. CDR3 residues: CASRATSGDNYEQYF. The CDR3 coding sequence is TGTGCCAGCAGAGCTACTAGCGGGGACAACTACGAGCAGTACTTC.

The CDR3 DNA reads as TGCGCCAGCAGCCAAGATTCCTGGTTCGATACGCAGTATTTT. Translation: CASSQDSWFDTQYF. This chain connects TRBV4-3 to TRBJ2-3; D gene unclear. V lost 0 bases and J 6 bases, leaving 10 bases between the germline ends. The CDR3 has 14 amino acids. Per germline, CDR1 LGHNA and CDR2 YSLEER.

This clonotype was counted only a few times. The rearrangement joins TRBV28 to TRBJ2-3; D gene uncertain. The CDR3 has 15 amino acids. Trimming shortened V by 7 bases and J by 1 base, and 15 bases separated the two germline ends. The germline gives CDR1 MDHEN, CDR2 SYDVKM. The CDR3 nucleotides are TGTGCCAGCACCATCGTCTCGACTGGCACAGATACGCAGTATTTT. Residues: CASTIVSTGTDTQYF. The whole variable domain, remainder taken from reference TRBV28 and TRBJ2-3, is DVKVTQSSRYLVKRTGEKVFLECVQDMDHENMFWYRQDPGLGLRLIYFSYDVKMKEKGDIPEGYSVSREKKERFSLILESASTNQTSMYLCASTIVSTGTDTQYFGPGTRLTVL.

This clonotype appeared a few times. The J gene is TRBJ2-1, the V gene TRBV6-2 or TRBV6-3; maybe TRBD1 (6 bases). CDR1 and CDR2 from the germline V gene are MNHEY and SVGEGT. The CDR3 has 15 amino acids. V was shortened by 6 bases and J by 1 base, with 13 bases between the two germline ends. CDR3 region: CASRGTGTSYNEQFF. As DNA, the CDR3 is TGTGCCAGCAGAGGAACAGGGACATCCTACAATGAGCAGTTCTTC.

V gene TRBV30 combines with J gene TRBJ2-5; 7 bases align to TRBD2. The J call may be in error: the DNA end matches TRBJ2-7 better. The germline V gene has CDR1 GTSNPN and CDR2 SVGIG (reference sequence). CDR3 size: 13 residues. CDR3 residues: CAWSVGSGNEQYF. The CDR3 DNA reads as TGTGCCTGGAGTGTAGGCAGCGGGAACGAGCAGTACTTC.

This clonotype was detected a few times. This chain links TRBV12-3 or TRBV12-4 with TRBJ2-3; 9 bases map to TRBD1. V shed 6 bases, J shed 2 bases, and the junction held 12 bases outside the gene matches. The CDR3 spans 17 residues. The CDR3 is CASRARDRVSITDTQYF. The CDR3 DNA sequence: TGTGCCAGCAGGGCCCGGGACAGGGTTTCCATCACAGATACGCAGTATTTT.

The rearrangement joins TRBV12-3 or TRBV12-4 to TRBJ1-5; no clear D gene. V was clipped by 2 bases and J by 9 bases, with 14 bases between them. CDR3 length equals 14 residues. CDR3: CASSLNPATRPQHF. For the CDR3, the DNA is TGTGCCAGCAGTTTAAATCCAGCGACAAGGCCCCAGCATTTT.

V and J are TRBV10-3 and TRBJ2-5, with 11 nucleotides matching TRBD2. Germline V gives CDR1 ENHRY, CDR2 SYGVKD. Losses at the gene ends were 4 bases for V and 7 bases for J; bases not matched to a gene: 8. The CDR3 has 15 amino acids. CDR3 in amino acids: CAISVAGTSGATQYF. The DNA for the CDR3 is TGTGCCATCAGTGTCGCCGGGACTAGCGGTGCGACCCAGTACTTC.

This clonotype turned up a few times. V is TRBV14 and J is TRBJ1-2, with a tentative D call TRBD1 (6 bases). The CDR3 has 13 amino acids. CDR1 and CDR2 (germline): SGHDN, FVKESK. Between the trimmed V and J ends, which lost 4 bases and 7 bases, there was a span of 13 bases. The CDR3 is CASSREEGGGYTF. The DNA of the CDR3 is TGTGCCAGCAGCCGAGAGGAAGGGGGTGGCTACACCTTC.

The chain uses TRBV5-1 and TRBJ1-4; D is possibly TRBD1 (5 bases). This CDR3 has 15 amino acids. Germline V CDR1 and CDR2: SGHRS, YFSETQ. V was shortened by 2 bases and J by 5 bases, with 13 bases between the two germline ends. The CDR3 loop is CASSFQGMPNEKLFF. The CDR3 nucleotides are TGCGCCAGCAGCTTCCAGGGAATGCCGAATGAAAAACTGTTTTTT.

The chain couples TRBV6-1 to TRBJ1-5, with D maybe TRBD1 (5 bases). Deletions cut 11 bases from V and 3 bases from J, with 20 bases between. The CDR3 is 15 residues long. From germline, CDR1 is MNHNS and CDR2 SASEGT. CDR3: CAASEGPIYNQPQHF. The CDR3 bases are TGTGCCGCCTCCGAGGGGCCAATTTACAATCAGCCCCAGCATTTT.

CDR3 DNA sequence: TGTGCCTGCACCCGAAAGGGAATTGAAAAACTGTTTTTT. Its protein is CACTRKGIEKLFF. The gene calls are TRBV6-6 and TRBJ1-4; no firm D call. Deletions cut 11 bases from V and 7 bases from J, with 17 bases between. The CDR3 extends over 13 amino acids. From germline, CDR1 is MNHNY and CDR2 SVGAGI (reference sequence).

This clonotype has a single count. This chain uses TRBV29-1 with TRBJ2-5; 8 bases are a match to TRBD2. Judging by the DNA end, TRBJ2-7 fits better; the J call may be wrong. The CDR3 totals 12 residues. Germline V gene data show CDR1 as SQVTM and CDR2 as ANQGSEA. This CDR3 is CSVLAGSIEQYF. In nucleotides, the CDR3 is TGCAGCGTTTTAGCGGGATCCATCGAGCAGTACTTC.

This clonotype was detected a few times. The rearrangement links TRBV4-3 to TRBJ2-2; 9 nucleotides line up with TRBD2. This CDR3 is built from 15 residues. Germline V gene lookup returns CDR1 LGHNA and CDR2 YSLEER. V gave up 1 base and J gave up 3 bases; unmatched junction bases: 0. This CDR3 is CASSQASGDTGELFF. The DNA of the CDR3 is TGCGCCAGCAGCCAAGCTAGCGGGGACACCGGGGAGCTGTTTTTT.